These 23 T cell receptor beta chains share one sample of origin, sequenced in a study of shared clonotypes between healthy human individuals. Clones were read by immunoSEQ multiplex PCR, and TCRdb kept only the in-frame ones, dropping some. The sample has about 1 million clones, more than 60% seen once. The specimen sequenced was memory CD4+ T cells sorted from blood. Subset of the sample: CD45RA-negative fraction. These receptors came from a man younger than 35 in good health.

This chain joins TRBV7-6 and TRBJ1-4; perhaps TRBD1 as D (5 bases). V gave up 5 bases and J gave up 5 bases, with 15 bases separating them. The CDR3 loop spans 15 amino acids. Germline loops: CDR1 SGHVS, CDR2 FNYEAQ. CDR3 coding DNA: TGTGCCAGCAGCCTTGGCCAGGGTTACAATGAAAAACTGTTTTTT. Translating it yields CASSLGQGYNEKLFF. Full variable domain (remainder filled in from reference TRBV7-6 and TRBJ1-4): GAGVSQSPRYKVTKRGQDVALRCDPISGHVSLYWYRQALGQGPEFLTYFNYEAQQDKSGLPNDRFSAERPEGSISTLTIQRTEQRDSAMYRCASSLGQGYNEKLFFGSGTQLSVL.

The chain employs TRBV6-5 and TRBJ1-2; weak D call: TRBD1 (5 bases). V lost 6 bases to trimming and J lost 5 bases, with 16 bases between them. The CDR3 sequence is 14 residues long. CDR1 and CDR2 (germline): MNHEY, SVGAGI. The CDR3 reads CASRNGARVYGYTF. The CDR3 DNA sequence: TGTGCCAGCAGAAACGGGGCCAGGGTTTATGGCTACACCTTC.

The CDR3 DNA reads as TGTGCCTGGAGTGGCCAGCGGGAGACACCCCTCCACTTT. Translation gives CAWSGQRETPLHF. The rearrangement uses TRBV30 and TRBJ1-6; D gene unclear. The germline gives CDR1 GTSNPN, CDR2 SVGIG (reference sequence). The CDR3 length is 13 residues. V lost 1 base and J lost 11, with 12 bases in between.

With regard to this clone: This CDR3 is also generated by other DNA sequences in the sample. The genes are TRBV5-4 and TRBJ2-6; no firm D call. Trimming pared 2 bases from V and 2 bases from J, leaving 2 bases between. Germline loops: CDR1 SGHNT, CDR2 YYREEE (reference sequence). The CDR3 runs 13 residues. CDR3 nucleotides: TGTGCCAGCAGCTTAGCTGGGGCCAACGTCCTGACTTTC. It translates to CASSLAGANVLTF.

The chain combines TRBV7-3 with TRBJ1-6, with a tentative D call TRBD1 (5 bases). With 4 bases removed from V and 7 bases from J, the gap between germline ends came to 11 bases. CDR3 length: 14 residues. Germline V gene data show CDR1 as SGHTA and CDR2 as FQGTGA. CDR3 nucleotide sequence: TGTGCCAGCAGCTCCGGGACGGCAAATTCACCCCTCCACTTT. Its protein product is CASSSGTANSPLHF.

This clone came up once. V and J are TRBV7-9 and TRBJ2-7; 9 nucleotides match TRBD2. This CDR3 is built from 16 residues. J lost 7 bases, V lost 5 bases, and 15 bases had no gene match. In germline, CDR1 is SEHNR, CDR2 FQNEAQ (reference sequence). CDR3 protein: CASSGLRRGRAGEQYF. The CDR3 DNA sequence: TGTGCCAGCAGCGGTCTGAGGCGCGGGAGGGCCGGGGAGCAGTACTTC.

This clone appeared a single time. The CDR3 DNA follows: TGTGCCAGCAGCGAGACAGGGTCTACTTCACCCCTCCACTTT. As protein: CASSETGSTSPLHF. The chain has TRBV7-2 and TRBJ1-6; 7 nucleotides match TRBD1. The CDR3 consists of 14 residues. V shed 5 bases, J shed 9 bases, and the junction held 7 bases outside the gene matches. Germline-derived CDR1 and CDR2 are SGHTA and FQGNSA.

This chain uses TRBV18 with TRBJ1-6; no definite D call. Germline-derived CDR1 and CDR2 are KGHSH and LQKENI. The CDR3 is 16 residues long. The ends were cut back, 3 bases at V and 1 base at J, with 10 bases in the middle. Written as DNA, the CDR3 is TGTGCCAGCTCACCCGAAGGGAAATCCTATAATTCACCCCTCCACTTT. Residues: CASSPEGKSYNSPLHF.

CDR3 residues: CASSGTAYGYTF. CDR3 sequence (DNA): TGCGCCAGCTCCGGGACAGCGTATGGCTACACCTTC. The J gene is TRBJ1-2, the V gene TRBV10-2, with 7 positions matching TRBD1. This CDR3 comprises 12 residues. J lost 5 bases, V lost 8 bases, and 5 bases had no gene match. CDR1 and CDR2 from the germline V gene are WSHSY and SAAADI.

The chain combines TRBV7-8 with TRBJ2-5; D possibly corresponds to TRBD1 (6 bases). V was shortened by 1 base and J by 5 bases, with 17 bases between the two germline ends. The CDR3 is 16 amino acids. The germline V gene has CDR1 SGHVS and CDR2 FQNEAQ. The chain's CDR3 is CASSLGRTASSETQYF. The CDR3 DNA reads TGTGCCAGCAGCTTAGGTCGGACAGCTTCCAGCGAGACCCAGTACTTC.

This rearrangement joins TRBV7-9 to TRBJ2-7; 8 bases are a match to TRBD2. CDR3 length equals 19 residues. The V gene's germline CDR1 is SEHNR and CDR2 FQNEAQ (reference sequence). Losses at the gene ends were 5 bases for V and 1 base for J; bases not matched to a gene: 19. This chain's CDR3 is CASSPNGGWASGRSYEQYF. CDR3 coding DNA: TGTGCCAGCAGCCCGAACGGGGGGTGGGCTAGCGGGCGATCCTACGAGCAGTACTTC. The whole variable domain, filled in from reference TRBV7-9 and TRBJ2-7, reads DTGVSQNPRHKITKRGQNVTFRCDPISEHNRLYWYRQTLGQGPEFLTYFQNEAQLEKSRLLSDRFSAERPKGSFSTLEIQRTEQGDSAMYLCASSPNGGWASGRSYEQYFGPGTRLTVT.

The rearrangement joins TRBV9 to TRBJ2-1, with unresolved D. The CDR3 runs 11 residues. Trimming removed 4 bases from V and 5 bases from J, with 4 bases in between. CDR1 and CDR2 from the germline V gene are SGDLS and YYNGEE. CDR3 loop: CASSFHNEQFF. The CDR3 DNA reads as TGTGCCAGCAGCTTTCACAATGAGCAGTTCTTC. The whole variable domain, remainder taken from reference TRBV9 and TRBJ2-1, is DSGVTQTPKHLITATGQRVTLRCSPRSGDLSVYWYQQSLDQGLQFLIQYYNGEERAKGNILERFSAQQFPDLHSELNLSSLELGDSALYFCASSFHNEQFFGPGTRLTVL.

This clone was recorded only once. The chain has TRBV2 and TRBJ2-3; TRBD2 agrees at 7 bases. The CDR3 covers 18 residues. V shed 8 bases, J shed 5 bases, and the junction held 22 bases outside the gene matches. Germline CDR1 is SNHLY and CDR2 is FYNNEI. The CDR3 spells CASRNRGRGGMGEDTQYF. The CDR3, as DNA: TGTGCCAGCCGGAACCGGGGACGGGGAGGGATGGGGGAAGATACGCAGTATTTT.

The rearrangement joins TRBV9 to TRBJ2-2; D may match TRBD1 or TRBD2 (5 bases each). This CDR3 comprises 16 residues. Trimming took off 2 bases at V and 5 bases at J, with 16 bases between the two ends. Germline V gene lookup returns CDR1 SGDLS and CDR2 YYNGEE. The CDR3 DNA reads as TGTGCCAGCAGCGTTTCTCCTCGGGGCCCTACCGGGGAGCTGTTTTTT. Encoded protein: CASSVSPRGPTGELFF.

The sample holds a few counts of this clone. CDR3 coding DNA: TGTGCCAGCACGGGTAGGGAGAAGTCTGAAGCTTTCTTT. Translating gives CASTGREKSEAFF. The chain links TRBV2 to TRBJ1-1; D remains unclear. Germline CDR1 reads SNHLY; CDR2 reads FYNNEI. V was shortened by 7 bases and J by 6 bases, with 15 bases between the two germline ends. CDR3 length equals 13 residues. Filled out from reference TRBV2 and TRBJ1-1, the complete variable domain reads EPEVTQTPSHQVTQMGQEVILRCVPISNHLYFYWYRQILGQKVEFLVSFYNNEISEKSEIFDDQFSVERPDGSNFTLKIRSTKLEDSAMYFCASTGREKSEAFFGQGTRLTVV.

The chain is built from TRBV5-1 and TRBJ1-1; the D is unclear. The CDR3 sequence is 13 residues long. The V end was cut by 0 bases, the J end by 6 bases, with 9 bases between. The germline V gene has CDR1 SGHRS and CDR2 YFSETQ. The CDR3: CASSLDAVPEAFF. The CDR3, as DNA: TGCGCCAGCAGCTTGGATGCGGTTCCTGAAGCTTTCTTT.

V is TRBV7-2 and J is TRBJ1-4; D possibly corresponds to TRBD1 (5 bases). CDR3 size: 15 residues. The germline V and J ends were trimmed by 5 bases and 0 bases, with 10 bases remaining between them. Germline loops: CDR1 SGHTA, CDR2 FQGNSA. CDR3 DNA: TGTGCCAGCAGCCGAACGGGGGCAACTAATGAAAAACTGTTTTTT. Its protein is CASSRTGATNEKLFF.

The chain couples TRBV11-2 to TRBJ1-1; D unclear. V was pared by 5 bases and J by 0 bases, with 16 bases between. The CDR3 spans 16 residues. From germline, CDR1 is SGHAT and CDR2 FQNNGV. The CDR3 region has the DNA TGTGCCAGCAGCCCCACCCTAGGGAAGGTGAACACTGAAGCTTTCTTT. This sequence encodes CASSPTLGKVNTEAFF.

There are a few counts of this clone. Within the sample, other DNA sequences also encode this same CDR3. This chain uses TRBV11-2 with TRBJ1-5, with D hard to call. Germline V gene lookup returns CDR1 SGHAT and CDR2 FQNNGV. The CDR3 consists of 13 residues. V dropped 5 bases and J dropped 4 bases, with 9 bases sitting between them. This CDR3 is CASSQGRNQPQHF. CDR3 nucleotide sequence: TGTGCCAGCAGCCAAGGACGGAATCAGCCCCAGCATTTT.

A remark on this clone: Other DNA sequences within the sample encode an identical CDR3. The chain links TRBV5-1 to TRBJ2-7; perhaps TRBD2 as D (6 bases). From germline, CDR1 is SGHRS and CDR2 YFSETQ. V lost 0 bases and J 0 bases, leaving 10 bases between the germline ends. The CDR3 totals 15 residues. The chain's CDR3 is CASSLVTGSSYEQYF. The DNA of the CDR3 is TGCGCCAGCAGCTTGGTAACCGGGAGCTCCTACGAGCAGTACTTC.

Comments on this clone: The same CDR3 arises from other DNA sequences in this sample as well. V and J are TRBV7-2 and TRBJ2-3; 12 positions agree with TRBD2. Per the germline V gene, CDR1 is SGHTA and CDR2 is FQGNSA. Unmatched junction bases numbered 3, after V lost 5 bases and J lost 3 bases. CDR3 length: 15 amino acids. For the CDR3, the DNA is TGTGCCAGCAGCCTAGGACTAGCGGGAACAGATACGCAGTATTTT. Its protein is CASSLGLAGTDTQYF. The full variable domain, in which reference TRBV7-2 and TRBJ2-3 provide the parts outside the CDR3, is GAGVSQSPSNKVTEKGKDVELRCDPISGHTALYWYRQSLGQGLEFLIYFQGNSAPDKSGLPSDRFSAERTGGSVSTLTIQRTQQEDSAVYLCASSLGLAGTDTQYFGPGTRLTVL.

This clone was picked up one time. The chain recombines TRBV10-3 with TRBJ1-4; 9 bases fit TRBD1. With 4 bases clipped from V and 4 bases from J, the junction kept 1 base outside the gene matches. CDR1 is ENHRY and CDR2 is SYGVKD in the germline V gene. This CDR3 is 14 amino acids long. CDR3 protein: CAISADRGNEKLFF. For the CDR3, the DNA is TGTGCCATCAGTGCGGACAGGGGTAATGAAAAACTGTTTTTT.

V and J are TRBV5-1 and TRBJ2-7; tentatively, D is TRBD2 (5 bases). Trimming cost V 0 bases and J 1 base, with 11 bases left between them. The CDR3 is made up of 15 amino acids. The germline CDR1 and CDR2 sequences are SGHRS and YFSETQ. The CDR3 sequence is CASSLGRGQSYEQYF. CDR3 DNA sequence: TGCGCCAGCAGCTTGGGCCGGGGTCAGTCCTACGAGCAGTACTTC.